This T cell receptor (beta chain) was retrieved from a study of cytotoxic CD8 clonotypes in ibrutinib-treated CLL. J was trimmed by 1 base and V by 4 bases; bases with no gene match: 3. This CDR3 spans 14 amino acids. Per germline, CDR1 LGHNA and CDR2 YNFKEQ. Sequencing was performed with immunoSEQ multiplex PCR; in TCRdb, only in-frame clones are kept and a portion is missing. The data contain 40,000 to 60,000 clones, more than 45% of them seen just once; the ten biggest clones take up approximately 29%. The TCR comes from a human donor with chronic lymphocytic leukemia. The V and J genes are TRBV4-2 and TRBJ2-5; 7 bases agree with TRBD2. Sequencing was performed on PBMCs, taken after 12 months of ibrutinib treatment. The CDR3 loop reads CASSRGTTQETQYF. The CDR3 DNA is TGTGCCAGCAGCCGAGGGACTACCCAAGAGACCCAGTACTTC.